The 30 T cell receptor beta chains below come from one sample, sequenced in a study of somatic mutations in cytotoxic T cells in rheumatoid arthritis. This table comes from immunoSEQ multiplex PCR, and its TCRdb copy is limited to in-frame clones, with some not included. The sample has about 29,000 clones, around 86% seen once. Sequences were obtained from CD8+ T cells sorted from blood. These receptors all come from an adult with rheumatoid arthritis.

The V call is TRBV11-2, the J call TRBJ2-5, with 11 bases that match TRBD2. In germline, CDR1 is SGHAT, CDR2 FQNNGV. This CDR3 region has 17 residues. Unmatched junction bases numbered 4, after V lost 0 bases and J lost 1 base. The CDR3 coding sequence is TGTGCCAGCAGCTTAGAACGGACTAGCGGGCGCCAAGAGACCCAGTACTTC. This codes for CASSLERTSGRQETQYF.

The rearrangement links TRBV15 to TRBJ2-3, with a tentative D call TRBD2 (6 bases). Germline CDR1 is LNHNV and CDR2 is YYDKDF (reference sequence). Between the trimmed V and J ends, which lost 6 bases and 0 bases, there was a span of 13 bases. The CDR3 spans 15 residues. Here the CDR3 DNA reads TGTGCCACCAGAGGCCGGGACTTCAGCACAGATACGCAGTATTTT. Translation: CATRGRDFSTDTQYF. Looking up the rest from reference TRBV15 and TRBJ2-3 gives the full variable domain: DAMVIQNPRYQVTQFGKPVTLSCSQTLNHNVMYWYQQKSSQAPKLLFHYYDKDFNNEADTPDNFQSRRPNTSFCFLDIRSPGLGDTAMYLCATRGRDFSTDTQYFGPGTRLTVL.

This chain connects TRBV2 to TRBJ2-7, with TRBD2 matching 12 bases. The CDR3 covers 16 residues. Trimming took 6 bases from V and 0 from J; bases not matched to a gene: 6. In germline, CDR1 is SNHLY, CDR2 FYNNEI. The CDR3 bases are TGTGCCAGCAGGGCTAGCGGGGGGGCGAGCTCCTACGAGCAGTACTTC. Amino acid sequence: CASRASGGASSYEQYF.

V is TRBV19 and J is TRBJ1-2; perhaps TRBD1 as D (5 bases). Germline assignment: CDR1 LNHDA and CDR2 SQIVND (reference sequence). Trimming removed 2 bases at V and 3 bases at J, with 10 bases between. This CDR3 has 14 residues. The CDR3 loop reads CASSIPGTHYGYTF. The CDR3 region has the DNA TGTGCCAGTAGTATACCTGGGACCCACTATGGCTACACCTTC.

The chain combines TRBV4-1 with TRBJ2-1, with TRBD1 matching 8 bases. The CDR3 length is 15 residues. CDR1 and CDR2 (germline): MGHRA, YSYEKL. Trimming removed 2 bases from V and 6 bases from J; junction bases left unmatched: 6. The CDR3 bases are TGCGCCAGCAGCCAAACACCCGGGACAGGCAATGAGCAGTTCTTC. It yields the protein CASSQTPGTGNEQFF.

This rearrangement joins TRBV29-1 to TRBJ2-2; 16 nucleotides match TRBD2. Per the germline V gene, CDR1 is SQVTM and CDR2 is ANQGSEA. V lost 7 bases, J lost 7 bases, and 6 bases stayed unmatched. The CDR3 totals 15 residues. This chain's CDR3 is CSAGTSGGANGELFF. Written as DNA, the CDR3 is TGCAGCGCCGGGACTAGCGGGGGGGCGAACGGGGAGCTGTTTTTT.

V gene TRBV29-1 combines with J gene TRBJ2-7; tentatively, D is TRBD2 (5 bases). V was cut by 3 bases and J by 5 bases, with 14 bases left in between. Germline-derived CDR1 and CDR2 are SQVTM and ANQGSEA. The CDR3 spans 13 residues. The CDR3 coding sequence is TGCAGCGTTGATGGTCATACCGGGAACGAGCAGTACTTC. This encodes CSVDGHTGNEQYF.

V gene TRBV5-1 combines with J gene TRBJ2-7, with 8 bases that match TRBD2. Germline lookup yields CDR1 SGHRS and CDR2 YFSETQ. The junction had 10 bases not matched to a gene; V was cut back by 4 bases and J by 1 base. The CDR3 is made up of 16 amino acids. CDR3 protein: CASSATSSGGSYEQYF. The DNA of the CDR3 is TGCGCCAGCAGCGCCACCTCCTCGGGAGGGTCCTACGAGCAGTACTTC.

The rearrangement links TRBV5-4 to TRBJ2-2; D is ambiguous. The CDR3 loop spans 14 amino acids. The germline CDR1 and CDR2 sequences are SGHNT and YYREEE (reference sequence). Trimming cost V 2 bases and J 2 bases, with 7 bases left between them. The CDR3 loop is CASSFDVNTGELFF. The DNA for the CDR3 is TGTGCCAGCAGCTTTGATGTCAACACCGGGGAGCTGTTTTTT.

The V call is TRBV7-9, the J call TRBJ1-2; D gene unclear. V lost 1 base and J lost 0, with 6 bases in between. Looked up from germline, CDR1 is SEHNR and CDR2 is FQNEAQ (reference sequence). The CDR3 contains 14 residues. The CDR3 DNA reads TGTGCCAGCAGCTTAGAAGTCCCTAACTATGGCTACACCTTC. It specifies CASSLEVPNYGYTF.

The chain carries TRBV27 and TRBJ1-1; no reliable D call. This CDR3 has 11 residues. Germline-derived CDR1 and CDR2 are MNHEY and SMNVEV (reference sequence). Trimming pared 8 bases from V and 2 bases from J, leaving 6 bases between. The CDR3 nucleotides are TGTGCCAGCCTTAGAAACACTGAAGCTTTCTTT. Residues: CASLRNTEAFF.

The rearrangement joins TRBV14 to TRBJ1-2, with 10 bases fitting TRBD1. Germline V gene data show CDR1 as SGHDN and CDR2 as FVKESK. Trimming cost V 1 base and J 8 bases; bases outside gene matches: 7. This CDR3 comprises 15 residues. This CDR3 reads CASSQVAGTGEGYTF. As DNA, the CDR3 is TGTGCCAGCAGCCAAGTAGCCGGGACAGGGGAAGGCTACACCTTC.

The chain joins TRBV5-6 to TRBJ2-7, with unresolved D. V was shortened by 3 bases and J by 2 bases, with 9 bases between the two germline ends. The germline V gene has CDR1 SGHDT and CDR2 YYEEEE. The CDR3 is 13 residues long. Written as DNA, the CDR3 is TGTGCCAGCAGCTCGACGGAAACCTACGAGCAGTACTTC. Residues: CASSSTETYEQYF.

V gene TRBV7-3 combines with J gene TRBJ2-2; 11 bases are a match to TRBD1. The junction had 6 bases not matched to a gene; V was cut back by 7 bases and J by 5 bases. CDR3 size: 15 residues. Germline loops: CDR1 SGHTA, CDR2 FQGTGA. The CDR3 coding sequence is TGTGCCAGCACGTTCGGGACAGGGGGGACCGGGGAGCTGTTTTTT. It yields the protein CASTFGTGGTGELFF. Combining the CDR3 with reference TRBV7-3 and TRBJ2-2 gives the whole variable domain GAGVSQTPSNKVTEKGKYVELRCDPISGHTALYWYRQSLGQGPEFLIYFQGTGAADDSGLPNDRFFAVRPEGSVSTLKIQRTERGDSAVYLCASTFGTGGTGELFFGEGSRLTVL.

The genes are TRBV19 and TRBJ2-7, with TRBD2 matching 7 bases. CDR3 size: 14 residues. Trimming took 0 bases from V and 2 from J; bases not matched to a gene: 1. CDR1 and CDR2 from the germline V gene are LNHDA and SQIVND (reference sequence). This CDR3 reads CASSIEGRAYEQYF. CDR3 sequence (DNA): TGTGCCAGTAGTATAGAAGGGAGGGCCTACGAGCAGTACTTC.

The V and J genes are TRBV6-5 and TRBJ1-4; D not resolved. This CDR3 comprises 15 residues. The germline V gene encodes CDR1 MNHEY and CDR2 SVGAGI. The CDR3, as DNA: TGTGCGAGTCGGGAGGGCGTACGGACTAATGAAAAACTGTTTTTT. It translates to CASREGVRTNEKLFF.

This clone was seen a single time. The V gene is TRBV27, the J gene TRBJ1-2, with 9 bases matching TRBD1. The V gene's germline CDR1 is MNHEY and CDR2 SMNVEV (reference sequence). The CDR3 consists of 14 residues. The J segment lost 3 bases and the V segment lost 2 bases, leaving 1 base of the junction unmatched. CDR3: CASSLGQGYYGYTF. The DNA of the CDR3 is TGTGCCAGCAGTTTAGGACAGGGGTACTATGGCTACACCTTC.

Only a few counts were recorded for this clone. The chain joins TRBV30 to TRBJ1-2; no firm D call. CDR1 and CDR2 (germline): GTSNPN, SVGIG (reference sequence). Trimming cost V 0 bases and J 1 base, with 12 bases left between them. The CDR3 contains 15 residues. CDR3 region: CAWSVQSADNYGYTF. The CDR3, as DNA: TGTGCCTGGAGTGTACAGTCAGCCGATAACTATGGCTACACCTTC.

The rearrangement joins TRBV6-5 to TRBJ2-3; D unclear. There are 15 residues in the CDR3. Germline V gene sequence: CDR1 MNHEY, CDR2 SVGAGI. V was cut by 0 bases and J by 2 bases, with 9 bases left in between. The DNA of the CDR3 is TGTGCCAGCAGTTACTCTAATTTACTCACAGATACGCAGTATTTT. Translating gives CASSYSNLLTDTQYF.

The sample holds a few counts of this clone. J is TRBJ1-2 and V is TRBV12-5; D possibly corresponds to TRBD1 (5 bases). CDR1 LGHNT and CDR2 FRNRAP come from the germline V gene. CDR3 length equals 13 residues. The V gene lost 7 bases and the J gene lost 3 bases, with 12 bases spanning the gap. CDR3 bases: TGTGCTAGTGTGGATGTCAGGGACTATGGCTACACCTTC. It encodes CASVDVRDYGYTF.

Only a few counts were recorded for this clone. This chain links TRBV28 with TRBJ1-5; TRBD1 might be the D (5 bases). Per germline, CDR1 MDHEN and CDR2 SYDVKM. This CDR3 has 14 residues. The germline V and J ends were trimmed by 6 bases and 5 bases, with 14 bases remaining between them. CDR3 protein: CASRWEGTHQPQHF. CDR3 DNA: TGTGCCAGCAGATGGGAGGGGACGCATCAGCCCCAGCATTTT.

The chain couples TRBV6-5 to TRBJ2-7; 9 nucleotides align to TRBD2. The CDR3 extends over 11 amino acids. V lost 10 bases to trimming and J lost 7 bases; unmatched junction nucleotides: 5. CDR1 is MNHEY, CDR2 SVGAGI, per germline. CDR3 region: CATTAGGEQYF. As DNA, the CDR3 is TGTGCCACCACAGCGGGGGGTGAGCAGTACTTC.

J is TRBJ1-2 and V is TRBV9, with 7 bases matching TRBD1. This CDR3 has 15 residues. Germline-derived CDR1 and CDR2 are SGDLS and YYNGEE. With 4 bases clipped from V and 5 bases from J, the junction kept 11 bases outside the gene matches. CDR3 coding DNA: TGTGCCAGCAGCCCGGAGGCAGGGGGAGTTTATGGCTACACCTTC. It specifies CASSPEAGGVYGYTF.

This sequence joins TRBV6-6 and TRBJ2-3, with D perhaps matching TRBD1 or TRBD2 (6 bases each). Trimming removed 2 bases at V and 2 bases at J, with 11 bases between. Germline CDR1 reads MNHNY; CDR2 reads SVGAGI (reference sequence). There are 15 residues in the CDR3. CDR3: CASSYPGANTDTQYF. The CDR3 DNA follows: TGTGCCAGCAGTTACCCGGGGGCCAACACAGATACGCAGTATTTT.

A word on this clone: At one of its ends the junction is not consistent with the germline gene, which may arise from a read error. This chain joins TRBV19 and TRBJ1-3; D perhaps matches TRBD1 (6 bases). Germline CDR1 and CDR2: LNHDA and SQIVND (reference sequence). The CDR3 is 16 amino acids. CDR3: CASTIRRGQPTEAIYF. DNA for the CDR3: TGTGCCAGTACTATACGAAGAGGACAGCCGACGGAGGCCATATATTTT.

The V gene is TRBV6-5, the J gene TRBJ2-7; 14 positions agree with TRBD2. This CDR3 comprises 15 residues. Germline CDR1 reads MNHEY; CDR2 reads SVGAGI. Trimming at V came to 4 bases and at J to 2 bases, leaving 1 base not matched to a gene. The CDR3 nucleotides read TGTGCCAGCAGTTCGGGACTAGCGGGGGCCTACGAGCAGTACTTC. Translating gives CASSSGLAGAYEQYF.

The rearrangement uses TRBV4-2 and TRBJ2-1, with D perhaps TRBD2 (6 bases). CDR3 length equals 17 residues. Germline V gene data show CDR1 as LGHNA and CDR2 as YNFKEQ. Trimming removed 1 base at V and 8 bases at J, with 21 bases between. In DNA, the CDR3 is TGTGCCAGCAGCCAAGTCCGGTGGGGGAGGTCTTTGGATGAGCAGTTCTTC. This translates into CASSQVRWGRSLDEQFF.

The V call is TRBV9, the J call TRBJ1-6; D remains unclear. The CDR3 sequence is 17 residues long. V was clipped by 2 bases and J by 0 bases, with 12 bases between them. Germline CDR1 reads SGDLS; CDR2 reads YYNGEE. As DNA, the CDR3 is TGTGCCAGCAGCGTCTCCCCTATAGTCTCCTATAATTCACCCCTCCACTTT. The encoded protein is CASSVSPIVSYNSPLHF.

This sequence joins TRBV7-6 and TRBJ2-2; tentative D call: TRBD1 (5 bases). This CDR3 comprises 19 residues. Trimming shortened V by 3 bases and J by 5 bases, and 25 bases separated the two germline ends. CDR1 and CDR2 (germline): SGHVS, FNYEAQ. CDR3 in DNA: TGTGCCAGCAGCTTCAATATCCCCCTCAGCCGTAAGGGGACCGGGGAGCTGTTTTTT. It is translated as CASSFNIPLSRKGTGELFF.

The CDR3 loop reads CASSLGGRALNEQFF. CDR3 DNA: TGTGCCAGCAGTTTGGGCGGGAGGGCCTTAAATGAGCAGTTCTTC. The rearrangement uses TRBV27 and TRBJ2-1, with TRBD2 identical over 9 bases. This CDR3 region has 15 residues. Losses at the gene ends were 3 bases for V and 7 bases for J; bases not matched to a gene: 7. Germline-derived CDR1 and CDR2 are MNHEY and SMNVEV (reference sequence).